This T cell receptor (beta chain) was observed in a study of T cell responses to AZD1222 COVID-19 vaccine. The CDR3 consists of 18 residues. J lost 0 bases, V lost 4 bases, and 12 bases had no gene match. The germline V gene has CDR1 LNHDA and CDR2 SQIVND (reference sequence). The table came from immunoSEQ multiplex PCR; TCRdb's copy has only in-frame clones and leaves some out. The sample holds around 110,000 clones, 70% to 90% seen once. Sequenced material: peripheral blood, taken 28 days after the second AZD1222 dose. The TCR originated in an adult who received the AZD1222 COVID-19 vaccine. The chain joins TRBV19 to TRBJ1-5; the match to TRBD1 covers 7 bases. DNA for the CDR3: TGTGCCAGTAGTACTCCGGGACAGACGTACTATAGCAATCAGCCCCAGCATTTT. This encodes CASSTPGQTYYSNQPQHF.